This T cell receptor (beta chain) comes out of a study of T cell responses to AZD1222 COVID-19 vaccine. The CDR3 has 13 residues. CDR1 is SGHRS, CDR2 YFSETQ, per germline. Trimming took 0 bases from V and 7 from J, leaving 11 bases between them. TCRdb keeps only in-frame clones here, not all; method: immunoSEQ multiplex PCR. The sample records 150,000 to 200,000 clones, more than 80% being singletons. Material: peripheral blood, obtained on day 0 of AZD1222 vaccination. This receptor was taken from an adult in good health. The chain has TRBV5-1 and TRBJ2-7; D call uncertain. The CDR3 here is CASSLETLKEQYF. CDR3 sequence (DNA): TGCGCCAGCAGCTTGGAGACCCTAAAGGAGCAGTACTTC.